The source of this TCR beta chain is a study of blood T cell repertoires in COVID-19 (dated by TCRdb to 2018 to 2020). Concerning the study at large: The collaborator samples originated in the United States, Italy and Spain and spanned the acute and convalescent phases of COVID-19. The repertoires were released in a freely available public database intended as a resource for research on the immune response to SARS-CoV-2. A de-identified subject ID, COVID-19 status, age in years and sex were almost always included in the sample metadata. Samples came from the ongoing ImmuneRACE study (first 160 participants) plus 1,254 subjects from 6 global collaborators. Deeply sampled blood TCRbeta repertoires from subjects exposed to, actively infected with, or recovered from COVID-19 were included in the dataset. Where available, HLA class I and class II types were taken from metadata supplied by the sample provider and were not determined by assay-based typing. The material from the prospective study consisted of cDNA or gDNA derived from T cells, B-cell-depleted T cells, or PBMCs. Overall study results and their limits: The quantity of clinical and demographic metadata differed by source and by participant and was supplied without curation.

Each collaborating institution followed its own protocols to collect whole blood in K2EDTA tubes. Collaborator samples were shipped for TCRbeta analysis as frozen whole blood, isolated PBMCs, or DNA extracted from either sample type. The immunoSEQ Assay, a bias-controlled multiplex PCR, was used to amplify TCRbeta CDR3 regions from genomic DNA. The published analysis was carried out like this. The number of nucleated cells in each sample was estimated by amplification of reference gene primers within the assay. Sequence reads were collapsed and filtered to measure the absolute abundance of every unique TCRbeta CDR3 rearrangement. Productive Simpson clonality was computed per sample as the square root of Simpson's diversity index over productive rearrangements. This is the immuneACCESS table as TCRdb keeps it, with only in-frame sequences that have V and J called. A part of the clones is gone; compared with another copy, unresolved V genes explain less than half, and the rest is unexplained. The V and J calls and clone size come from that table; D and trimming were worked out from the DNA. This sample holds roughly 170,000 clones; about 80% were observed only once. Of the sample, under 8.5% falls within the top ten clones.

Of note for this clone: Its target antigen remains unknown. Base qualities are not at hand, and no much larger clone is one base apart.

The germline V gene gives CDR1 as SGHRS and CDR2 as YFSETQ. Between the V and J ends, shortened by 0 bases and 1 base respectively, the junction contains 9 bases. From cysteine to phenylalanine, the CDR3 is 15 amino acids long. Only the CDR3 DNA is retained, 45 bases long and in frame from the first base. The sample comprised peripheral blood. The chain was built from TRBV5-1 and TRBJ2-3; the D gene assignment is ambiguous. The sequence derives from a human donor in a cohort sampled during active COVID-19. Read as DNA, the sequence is TGCGCCAGCAGCTTGGAGCCCGAGGGCACAGATACGCAGTATTTT. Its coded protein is CASSLEPEGTDTQYF.